This TCR beta chain was observed in a study of siplizumab effects on memory and regulatory T cells. A remark on this clone: Its specificity is unknown.

This table comes from immunoSEQ multiplex PCR, and its TCRdb copy is limited to in-frame clones, with some not included. The sample has around 120,000 clones; about 94% are singletons. General observations from the study: Tregs proliferating in siplizumab cultures lacked confirmation of their suppressive function. In unstimulated cells, naive T cells appeared more diverse than memory T cells and seemed major alloresponse contributors. Treg-derived clones made up an average of about 73% of mappable alloreactive CD4+ clones with siplizumab and under 35% in controls.

V was pared by 3 bases and J by 3 bases, with 9 bases between. CDR1 LGHNT and CDR2 FRNRAP come from the germline V gene. The CDR3 totals 13 residues. The chain is built from TRBV12-5 and TRBJ2-7; possibly TRBD2 for D (6 bases). This clonotype originated in a human donor in good health. Input material: non-Treg CD4+ T cells sorted from blood. The DNA for the CDR3 is TGTGCTAGTGGTTTTATGGGGGGCTACGAGCAGTACTTC. Its protein is CASGFMGGYEQYF.